Following are 20 T cell receptor beta chains from one sample sequenced in a study of T cell clonality in common variable immunodeficiency. Here immunoSEQ multiplex PCR was the method, and the copy in TCRdb shows in-frame clones only, minus some. The sample contains 42,000 or so clones, none of them singletons. Sequencing input: peripheral blood mononuclear cells. Receptors originate from a person between 18 and 69 years old in good health.

This clone was recorded many times. The read halts 3 residues ahead of the CDR3 end, with the missing end drawn from the germline J gene. This chain uses TRBV20-1 with TRBJ1-1, with 7 nucleotides matching TRBD1. Germline CDR1 DFQATT, CDR2 SNEGSKA (reference sequence). This CDR3 region has 12 residues. Incomplete CDR3 DNA: TGCAGTGCTAGAGAACAGGGGAGCGCG. As protein: CSAREQGSA. The whole CDR3 protein reads CSAREQGSAAFF.

This clone was seen repeatedly, ten times or more. The CDR3 bases that were read are TGCAGTGCCCCCTACCTAGCGGGGCTAAATGAG. Translation gives CSAPYLAGLNE. The full CDR3 protein is CSAPYLAGLNEQFF. V and J are TRBV20-1 and TRBJ2-1; TRBD2 aligns across 9 bases. The read finishes 3 residues shy of the CDR3 end, and the germline J gene is used to complete it. Trimming at V came to 6 bases and at J to 7 bases, leaving 10 bases not matched to a gene. The CDR3 consists of 14 residues. Per germline, CDR1 DFQATT and CDR2 SNEGSKA (reference sequence).

This clone showed up many times. The CDR3 end falls 3 residues outside the read, so it is completed with the germline J gene. The chain links TRBV5-1 to TRBJ2-5; TRBD1 aligns across 7 bases. Trimming at V came to 3 bases and at J to 4 bases, leaving 9 bases not matched to a gene. Germline V gene data show CDR1 as SGHRS and CDR2 as YFSETQ. The CDR3 extends over 15 amino acids. The sequenced CDR3 bases are TGCGCCAGCAGCTCGACAGGGTCCCGTGGAGAGACC. This sequence encodes CASSSTGSRGET. In full, the CDR3 is CASSSTGSRGETQYF.

Many counts were recorded for this clone. Coverage ceases 3 residues before the CDR3 finishes, and the germline J gene fills in the end. This chain links TRBV20-1 with TRBJ2-7; D call uncertain. The CDR3 loop spans 13 amino acids. V lost 1 base and J 1 base, leaving 8 bases between the germline ends. The germline V gene has CDR1 DFQATT and CDR2 SNEGSKA (reference sequence). The CDR3 reads CSARVAKSYEQYF. CDR3 DNA, as far as it was read: TGCAGTGCTAGAGTGGCAAAATCCTACGAG.

Ten or more counts support this clone. Read coverage stops 3 residues before the CDR3 terminus; the germline J gene supplies the remainder. The chain has TRBV6-7 and TRBJ2-4, with 10 bases that match TRBD2. TRBV6-7 is given ORF status, its function remaining uncertain. The V segment lost 3 bases and the J segment 5 bases; nucleotides outside the gene matches: 16. This CDR3 contains 19 residues. The CDR3 sequence is CASSYTEREGRCVENIQYF. The CDR3 bases that were read are TGTGCCAGCAGTTATACTGAGCGGGAGGGCCGATGCGTCGAAAACATT.

This clone came up many times. The read finishes 3 residues shy of the CDR3 end, and the germline J gene is used to complete it. The chain carries TRBV12-3 or TRBV12-4 and TRBJ1-2; the D is unclear. The ends were cut back, 7 bases at V and 6 bases at J, with 24 bases in the middle. CDR3 length: 16 residues. The CDR3 protein is CASIPGGVGFMDGYTF. The sequenced part of the CDR3 DNA is TGTGCCAGCATCCCGGGCGGGGTTGGGTTTATGGATGGC.

This clone was picked up many times. The missing CDR3 end, 3 residues past where the read stops, is filled in from the germline J gene. The chain employs TRBV2 and TRBJ1-1; D possibly corresponds to TRBD1 (5 bases). Germline assignment: CDR1 SNHLY and CDR2 FYNNEI. V lost 6 bases, J lost 0 bases, and 17 bases lay in between. This CDR3 region has 16 residues. CDR3 region: CASRTTGRRVNTEAFF. The part of the CDR3 DNA that was read is TGTGCCAGCAGGACCACAGGTCGCCGGGTGAACACTGAA.

This clone was picked up many times. The read finishes 3 residues shy of the CDR3 end, and the germline J gene is used to complete it. The chain links TRBV6-1 to TRBJ2-1; D is unclear. V lost 0 bases, J lost 2 bases, and 11 bases lay in between. Germline loops: CDR1 MNHNS, CDR2 SASEGT. This CDR3 spans 16 amino acids. CDR3 protein: CASSEALHPPYNEQFF. CDR3 DNA (partial): TGTGCCAGCAGTGAAGCGTTACATCCCCCCTACAATGAG.

This clone was detected ten times or more. The read is 3 residues too short to cover the CDR3 end, so that end is filled in from the germline J gene. The rearrangement uses TRBV19 and TRBJ1-2, with 11 bases lining up with TRBD1. The germline V gene has CDR1 LNHDA and CDR2 SQIVND (reference sequence). The V and J ends lost 5 bases and 5 bases, in that order; junction bases with no gene match: 4. CDR3 length equals 14 residues. CDR3 sequence: CASSRTGGAYGYTF. Incomplete CDR3 DNA: TGTGCCAGTAGTCGGACAGGGGGCGCGTATGGC. The full variable domain, with the rest looked up from reference TRBV19 and TRBJ1-2, is DGGITQSPKYLFRKEGQNVTLSCEQNLNHDAMYWYRQDPGQGLRLIYYSQIVNDFQKGDIAEGYSVSREKKESFPLTVTSAQKNPTAFYLCASSRTGGAYGYTFGSGTRLTVV.

This clone was seen at least ten times. Coverage ceases 3 residues before the CDR3 finishes, and the germline J gene fills in the end. This chain links TRBV18 with TRBJ2-7, with D maybe TRBD2 (6 bases). CDR1 and CDR2 (germline): KGHSH, LQKENI. This CDR3 has 15 amino acids. Trimming shortened V by 3 bases and J by 0 bases, and 12 bases separated the two germline ends. CDR3 protein: CASSPVDYRSYEQYF. The covered CDR3 bases are TGTGCCAGCTCACCGGTGGACTACCGCTCCTACGAG.

This clone was seen many times. The read ends 3 residues before the CDR3 terminus; that terminus is restored from the germline J gene. The chain recombines TRBV20-1 with TRBJ2-7, with D possibly matching TRBD2 (5 bases). Deletions cut 0 bases from V and 0 bases from J, with 9 bases between. CDR3 size: 14 residues. Germline CDR1 DFQATT, CDR2 SNEGSKA (reference sequence). CDR3 DNA (partial): TGCAGTGCTAGAGACCCTAGCCGCTCCTACGAG. This translates into CSARDPSRSYE. The full CDR3 sequence reads CSARDPSRSYEQYF.

This clone was observed many times. The missing CDR3 end, 3 residues past where the read stops, is filled in from the germline J gene. This chain joins TRBV30 and TRBJ2-1; 10 nucleotides align to TRBD2. V shed 5 bases, J shed 6 bases, and the junction held 1 base outside the gene matches. Looked up from germline, CDR1 is GTSNPN and CDR2 is SVGIG (reference sequence). The CDR3 is made up of 12 amino acids. The chain's CDR3 is CAWGLAVNEQFF. Incomplete CDR3 DNA: TGTGCCTGGGGACTAGCGGTCAATGAG. Full variable domain (outside the CDR3, taken from reference TRBV30 and TRBJ2-1): SQTIHQWPATLVQPVGSPLSLECTVEGTSNPNLYWYRQAAGRGLQLLFYSVGIGQISSEVPQNLSASRPQDRQFILSSKKLLLSDSGFYLCAWGLAVNEQFFGPGTRLTVL.

This clone was seen repeatedly, ten times or more. Coverage ceases 3 residues before the CDR3 finishes, and the germline J gene fills in the end. The chain couples TRBV20-1 to TRBJ1-1; 7 positions agree with TRBD1. This CDR3 is built from 12 residues. CDR1 and CDR2 (germline): DFQATT, SNEGSKA (reference sequence). After removal of 6 bases from V and 4 bases from J, the junction contained 5 bases not matched to a gene. Incomplete CDR3 DNA: TGCAGTGCCCCGAACAGGGGCACTGAA. It translates to CSAPNRGTE. The complete CDR3 sequence is CSAPNRGTEAFF.

This clone is judged medium-sized. The DNA ends 3 residues before the CDR3 does, and the rest of the CDR3 is filled in from the germline J gene. J is TRBJ2-3 and V is TRBV20-1; D is possibly TRBD1 (5 bases). The CDR3 has 13 amino acids. Germline loops: CDR1 DFQATT, CDR2 SNEGSKA (reference sequence). Trimming cost V 6 bases and J 0 bases, with 10 bases left between them. CDR3 DNA, as far as it was read: TGCAGTGCCTCGACAGCTAGCACAGATACG. Amino acid sequence: CSASTASTDT. The whole CDR3 protein reads CSASTASTDTQYF.

There are many counts of this clone. The DNA ends 3 residues before the CDR3 does, and the rest of the CDR3 is filled in from the germline J gene. The chain carries TRBV7-3 and TRBJ1-5, with 7 bases matching TRBD1. Germline CDR1 and CDR2: SGHTA and FQGTGA. CDR3 length: 13 amino acids. The J segment lost 5 bases and the V segment lost 5 bases, leaving 3 bases of the junction unmatched. Partial CDR3 DNA: TGTGCCAGCAGCCCCGACAGGGATCAGCCC. Translation gives CASSPDRDQP. The entire CDR3 sequence reads CASSPDRDQPQHF.

For this clone: A read error is the likely source, as a far larger clone sits one nucleotide away. The read ends 3 residues early relative to the CDR3; the germline J gene fills the gap. V and J are TRBV5-1 and TRBJ2-2; 11 bases are shared with TRBD1. CDR1 SGHRS and CDR2 YFSETQ come from the germline V gene. CDR3 length: 15 residues. CDR3 DNA, as far as it was read: TGCGCCAGCAGCCAGACCGGGACAGGGGGTACACCG. Protein: CASSQTGTGGTP. The entire CDR3 protein is CASSQTGTGGTPLFF.

This clone was observed many times. The CDR3 end falls 3 residues outside the read, so it is completed with the germline J gene. V is TRBV27 and J is TRBJ2-7; D may be TRBD2 (5 bases). This CDR3 spans 14 amino acids. CDR1 and CDR2 (germline): MNHEY, SMNVEV (reference sequence). V was pared by 5 bases and J by 2 bases, with 13 bases between. CDR3 bases read: TGTGCCAGCAGTAAACTAGTCACAGCCTACGAG. Translated: CASSKLVTAYE. The complete CDR3 reads CASSKLVTAYEQYF.

Ten or more counts support this clone. The CDR3 end is not reached by the read, which stops 3 residues before it; the germline J gene fills it in. V and J are TRBV19 and TRBJ2-7; 9 bases match TRBD1. V lost 11 bases to trimming and J lost 6 bases; unmatched junction nucleotides: 5. This CDR3 is 11 amino acids long. Germline CDR1 reads LNHDA; CDR2 reads SQIVND (reference sequence). CDR3 sequence reads: CASTGGFEQYF. The sequenced part of the CDR3 DNA is TGTGCCTCTACAGGGGGCTTCGAG.

This clone has more than one count but fewer than ten. From the germline J gene comes the end of the CDR3, since the read stops 3 residues before it. The chain carries TRBV18 and TRBJ1-6; D uncertain. The germline V gene has CDR1 KGHSH and CDR2 LQKENI. The V gene lost 4 bases and the J gene lost 5 bases, with 9 bases spanning the gap. The length of the CDR3 is 14 residues. The CDR3 protein is CASSLKLDNSPLHF. The CDR3 bases that were read are TGTGCCAGCTCACTTAAGTTAGATAATTCACCC.

In this sample, this clone turned up many times. This CDR3 is CASSVDRNTGELFF. The CDR3 DNA, read in part, is TGTGCCAGTAGTGTGGACAGGAACACCGGGGAG. This chain uses TRBV19 with TRBJ2-2; D is perhaps TRBD1 (6 bases). The CDR3 end falls 3 residues outside the read, so it is completed with the germline J gene. V lost 5 bases, J lost 1 base, and 8 bases lay in between. Germline CDR1 is LNHDA and CDR2 is SQIVND (reference sequence). The CDR3 sequence is 14 residues long. Together with reference TRBV19 and TRBJ2-2, the CDR3 gives the full variable domain: DGGITQSPKYLFRKEGQNVTLSCEQNLNHDAMYWYRQDPGQGLRLIYYSQIVNDFQKGDIAEGYSVSREKKESFPLTVTSAQKNPTAFYLCASSVDRNTGELFFGEGSRLTVL.